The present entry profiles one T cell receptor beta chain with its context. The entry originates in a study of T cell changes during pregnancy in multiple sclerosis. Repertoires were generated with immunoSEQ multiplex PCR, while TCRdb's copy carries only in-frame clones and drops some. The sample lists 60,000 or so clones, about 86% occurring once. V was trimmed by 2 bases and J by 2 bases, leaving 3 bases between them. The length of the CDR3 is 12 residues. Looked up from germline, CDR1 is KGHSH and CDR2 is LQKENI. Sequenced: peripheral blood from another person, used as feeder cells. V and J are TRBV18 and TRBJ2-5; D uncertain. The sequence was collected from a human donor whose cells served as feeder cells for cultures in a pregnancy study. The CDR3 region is CASSPGQETQYF. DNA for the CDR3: TGTGCCAGCTCACCAGGGCAAGAGACCCAGTACTTC.